This T cell receptor beta chain derives from a study of shared clonotypes between healthy human individuals. Data came from immunoSEQ multiplex PCR; TCRdb stores just in-frame clones and leaves some out. The sample comprises around 2.5 million clones, approximately 94% of which are singletons, and about 0.39% rests with the top ten. Everyone who donated was a Caucasian adult who lived in Nashville, Tennessee. Details on this clone: The antigen remains undetermined.

The V end lost 4 bases, the J end lost 13 bases, and 16 bases lay between the germline ends. The CDR3 is 12 amino acids. CDR1 and CDR2 from the germline V gene are MNHNS and SASEGT. Study-wide points: Sharing of clonotypes among donors was expected to vary with sequencing depth.

This chain connects TRBV6-1 to TRBJ1-2, with D uncertain. This receptor was taken from a man aged 18 to 29 in good health. Some clones in this sample may be carry-over from other donors' samples. The sequencing sample was made of naive CD4+ T cells from PBMCs. Stated subset: CD45RA+ positively selected. Here the CDR3 DNA reads TGTGCCAGCAGTGTACGGGTTCACGGTACCACCTTC. Amino acid sequence: CASSVRVHGTTF.